The 24 T cell receptor beta chains reported below all come from one sample, sequenced in a study of post-analysis software for immune sequencing data. Study-wide findings and caveats: Controls showed lower frequencies than patients for several TRBV segments, and TRBV5-6, TRBV5-1 and TRBV20-1 were among these.

The antigens of these receptors remain unknown. Included in the TCR beta cDNA libraries were unique molecular identifiers. TCRdb passed the PCR reads through MiXCR, listing each CDR3 protein once. The table includes 350,000 to 450,000 distinct CDR3 sequences, roughly 38% detected once. The specimen was blood. The receptors were sampled from a girl aged 5-17 years with multiple sclerosis.

CDR3 DNA: TGTGCCAGCACTACCACTGGCAGAAGCGTTTCTTCACCCCTCCACTTT. It codes for CASTTTGRSVSSPLHF. The chain joins TRBV6-1 to TRBJ1-6; no definite D call. Germline V gene sequence: CDR1 MNHNS, CDR2 SASEGT. Between the trimmed V and J ends, which lost 7 bases and 9 bases, there was a span of 22 bases. CDR3 length: 16 residues.

This rearrangement joins TRBV10-3 to TRBJ2-2, with D possibly TRBD1 on 5 matching bases. V lost 9 bases and J lost 6, with 17 bases in between. This CDR3 contains 14 residues. In germline, CDR1 is ENHRY, CDR2 SYGVKD. The CDR3 DNA sequence: TGTGCCATTCCCGGGCAGGGAATCGCCGGGGAGCTGTTTTTT. This gives the protein CAIPGQGIAGELFF.

The V and J genes are TRBV7-9 and TRBJ2-7; TRBD1 matches at 9 bases. J was trimmed by 2 bases and V by 5 bases; bases with no gene match: 10. The V gene's germline CDR1 is SEHNR and CDR2 FQNEAQ (reference sequence). CDR3 length equals 16 residues. CDR3 sequence reads: CASSPRTRQGAYEQYF. DNA for the CDR3: TGTGCCAGCAGCCCTCGGACGAGACAGGGGGCCTACGAGCAGTACTTC.

The chain couples TRBV12-3 or TRBV12-4 to TRBJ2-3, with D possibly TRBD2 on 5 matching bases. Trimming shortened V by 3 bases and J by 1 base, and 17 bases separated the two germline ends. The CDR3 has 17 amino acids. CDR3 DNA sequence: TGTGCCAGCAGTTTCGGGGTCGTGGCAGGCCGCACAGATACGCAGTATTTT. Translated, it gives CASSFGVVAGRTDTQYF.

The chain links TRBV20-1 to TRBJ1-1, with 8 bases aligning to TRBD1. The CDR3 runs 14 residues. The trim removed 4 bases at V and 7 bases at J, leaving 11 bases unmatched. CDR1 is DFQATT and CDR2 is SNEGSKA in the germline V gene (reference sequence). The CDR3 region has the DNA TGCAGTGCTACCAGCTTGGACAGGGTCAGTGAAGCTTTCTTT. It is translated as CSATSLDRVSEAFF.

This clonotype was picked up one time. A read error is likely, as this CDR3 ends without the conserved phenylalanine or tryptophan. The chain couples TRBV6-2 or TRBV6-3 to TRBJ1-2, with D possibly TRBD1 on 5 matching bases. Germline V gene lookup returns CDR1 MNHEY and CDR2 SVGEGT. The CDR3 loop spans 14 amino acids. V was clipped by 6 bases and J by 8 bases, with 19 bases between them. CDR3 protein: CASRTLERDLGYTL. The CDR3 coding sequence is TGTGCCAGCAGAACCCTTGAGAGGGACCTCGGCTACACCTTA.

The chain joins TRBV3-1 to TRBJ2-5; the match to TRBD1 covers 12 bases. With 5 bases clipped from V and 5 bases from J, the junction kept 6 bases outside the gene matches. The CDR3 contains 15 residues. Germline-derived CDR1 and CDR2 are LGHDT and YNNKEL (reference sequence). As DNA, the CDR3 is TGTGCCAGCAGCGGTGGGACAGGGGGCTGGGAGACCCAGTACTTC. Translated, it gives CASSGGTGGWETQYF.

In this sample, this clonotype turned up once. The chain carries TRBV3-1 and TRBJ2-3; 7 bases agree with TRBD1. Germline V gene data show CDR1 as LGHDT and CDR2 as YNNKEL (reference sequence). This CDR3 contains 16 residues. Unmatched junction bases numbered 9, after V lost 4 bases and J lost 2 bases. The CDR3 protein is CASSLLTGALTDTQYF. CDR3 nucleotide sequence: TGTGCCAGCAGCCTCTTAACAGGGGCACTCACAGATACGCAGTATTTT.

This clonotype was counted at least ten times. The chain recombines TRBV29-1 with TRBJ1-2, with D unresolved. Germline V lookup: CDR1 SQVTM, CDR2 ANQGSEA. CDR3 length: 11 amino acids. The ends were cut back, 6 bases at V and 8 bases at J, with 13 bases in the middle. In DNA, the CDR3 is TGCAGCGTGCCGAACAGTAGGGGCTACACCTTC. This translates into CSVPNSRGYTF.

The genes are TRBV4-2 and TRBJ2-7, with D perhaps matching TRBD2 (6 bases). Germline V CDR1 and CDR2: LGHNA, YNFKEQ. This CDR3 is 19 amino acids long. Trimming took 4 bases from V and 5 from J, leaving 30 bases between them. Here the CDR3 reads CASSPTWEDTGPGSHEQYF. CDR3 in DNA: TGTGCCAGCAGCCCCACATGGGAGGACACGGGGCCAGGGAGCCACGAGCAGTACTTC.

This clonotype was detected only a few times. The V and J genes are TRBV28 and TRBJ2-7; D ambiguous. V lost 6 bases and J 3 bases, leaving 15 bases between the germline ends. This CDR3 comprises 14 residues. Germline V gives CDR1 MDHEN, CDR2 SYDVKM. CDR3 nucleotides: TGTGCCAGCAGAGTTTATCTCCAGGACTACGAGCAGTACTTC. Translation: CASRVYLQDYEQYF.

This chain connects TRBV12-3 or TRBV12-4 to TRBJ1-5; D remains unclear. V gave up 6 bases and J gave up 0 bases, with 9 bases separating them. The CDR3 covers 14 residues. CDR3 in DNA: TGTGCCAGCAGGGACGGGAGTAGCAATCAGCCCCAGCATTTT. This gives the protein CASRDGSSNQPQHF.

This rearrangement joins TRBV6-1 to TRBJ2-5; D is unclear. The ends were cut back, 8 bases at V and 1 base at J, with 14 bases in the middle. Germline lookup yields CDR1 MNHNS and CDR2 SASEGT. The CDR3 runs to 14 residues. The CDR3 sequence: CASLWSLSQETQYF. DNA for the CDR3: TGTGCCAGCCTCTGGAGTTTATCCCAAGAGACCCAGTACTTC.

This chain connects TRBV5-1 to TRBJ2-7; 8 bases match TRBD2. Unmatched junction bases numbered 9, after V lost 5 bases and J lost 5 bases. Germline V gives CDR1 SGHRS, CDR2 YFSETQ. The CDR3 spans 14 residues. As DNA, the CDR3 is TGCGCCAGCAGGGGAGCGGGGGTTAAACACGAGCAGTACTTC. Protein sequence: CASRGAGVKHEQYF.

The chain uses TRBV9 and TRBJ2-1; D tentatively fits TRBD1 or TRBD2 (6 bases each). The CDR3 is 14 amino acids. V lost 3 bases to trimming and J lost 13 bases, with 20 bases between them. CDR1 is SGDLS and CDR2 is YYNGEE in the germline V gene. The CDR3 loop reads CASSGGAWEETQFF. The DNA of the CDR3 is TGTGCCAGCAGCGGGGGGGCGTGGGAAGAGACCCAGTTCTTC.

The chain combines TRBV20-1 with TRBJ1-1; possibly TRBD1 for D (6 bases). The CDR3 is 15 amino acids. The ends were cut back, 3 bases at V and 3 bases at J, with 17 bases in the middle. CDR1 DFQATT and CDR2 SNEGSKA come from the germline V gene (reference sequence). This CDR3 is CSARAGGGGDTEAFF. CDR3 sequence (DNA): TGCAGTGCTAGGGCGGGCGGGGGCGGTGACACTGAAGCTTTCTTT.

The chain employs TRBV20-1 and TRBJ2-7, with D maybe TRBD1 (5 bases). The CDR3 is 12 amino acids. The V gene's germline CDR1 is DFQATT and CDR2 SNEGSKA (reference sequence). V shed 5 bases and J shed 0 bases, with 8 bases lying between them. CDR3 residues: CSAADSSYEQYF. DNA for the CDR3: TGCAGTGCTGCCGACAGCTCCTACGAGCAGTACTTC.

V and J are TRBV7-2 and TRBJ2-7; 10 nucleotides align to TRBD1. Germline-derived CDR1 and CDR2 are SGHTA and FQGNSA. After removal of 3 bases from V and 4 bases from J, the junction contained 6 bases not matched to a gene. CDR3 size: 15 residues. CDR3 region: CASSFGQGELYEQYF. CDR3 sequence (DNA): TGTGCCAGCAGCTTCGGACAGGGGGAGTTGTACGAGCAGTACTTC.

The chain links TRBV27 to TRBJ2-1, with 12 bases that match TRBD2. V dropped 4 bases and J dropped 6; count of bases not matched to a gene: 7. The CDR3 consists of 16 residues. Germline lookup yields CDR1 MNHEY and CDR2 SMNVEV (reference sequence). In DNA form, the CDR3 reads TGTGCCAGCAGTTCCCCCGGGACTAGCGGGTCCAATGAGCAGTTCTTC. Its protein product is CASSSPGTSGSNEQFF.

The chain couples TRBV5-4 to TRBJ1-1; 7 nucleotides line up with TRBD1. The V gene end was trimmed by 0 bases and the J gene end by 5 bases; junction bases not matched to a gene: 4. Germline lookup yields CDR1 SGHNT and CDR2 YYREEE (reference sequence). This CDR3 is 14 amino acids long. The CDR3, as DNA: TGTGCCAGCAGCTTGGAGGGGGCTCGTACTGAAGCTTTCTTT. This gives the protein CASSLEGARTEAFF.

This clonotype appeared a few times. The V and J genes are TRBV5-1 and TRBJ2-7; 9 positions match TRBD1. CDR3 length equals 14 residues. CDR1 is SGHRS and CDR2 is YFSETQ in the germline V gene. V dropped 0 bases and J dropped 4; count of bases not matched to a gene: 2. Here the CDR3 DNA reads TGCGCCAGCAGCTTGGTACAGGGGGCTTACGAGCAGTACTTC. This codes for CASSLVQGAYEQYF.

The genes are TRBV18 and TRBJ1-2; no clear D. Germline V gives CDR1 KGHSH, CDR2 LQKENI. V was pared by 6 bases and J by 8 bases, with 22 bases between. The length of the CDR3 is 15 residues. In DNA form, the CDR3 reads TGTGCCAGCTCGTCGGATTTCGGGGATTATGGAGGCTACACCTTC. Translating it yields CASSSDFGDYGGYTF.

This sequence joins TRBV20-1 and TRBJ2-4; tentatively, D is TRBD1 or TRBD2 (5 bases each). The J call could be wrong; TRBJ2-7 is a better fit for the DNA end. Germline CDR1 is DFQATT and CDR2 is SNEGSKA (reference sequence). The CDR3 consists of 12 residues. CDR3 coding DNA: TGCAGTGCCGTCCGGGACGGGGACGAGCAGTACTTC. Its translation is CSAVRDGDEQYF.

The rearrangement joins TRBV7-9 to TRBJ2-1; D ambiguous. The CDR3 is 10 residues long. Germline CDR1 reads SEHNR; CDR2 reads FQNEAQ (reference sequence). V lost 7 bases and J 5 bases, leaving 3 bases between the germline ends. As DNA, the CDR3 is TGTGCCAGCACCGACAATGAGCAGTTCTTC. Its protein product is CASTDNEQFF.